A selection of T cell receptor beta chains follows, all from one sample in a study of long-term antiretroviral therapy in people with HIV. TCRdb keeps only in-frame clones here, not all; method: immunoSEQ multiplex PCR. The sample holds 15,000 or so clones, about four fifths seen once. The source was unsorted PBMCs, collected about 3.1 years after starting antiretroviral therapy. The receptors originated from a woman aged 35 to 49 with HIV. Both conserved end residues are part of each CDR3. Fields, in order: D gene, clone size, J gene, V gene, CDR3 DNA, CDR3 protein. The D gene is left open where the match is weak. Some rows mark clone size as missing; the rest say once, few, many or name a class of expanded clone.

TRBD1,-,TRBJ1-1,TRBV7-9,TGTGCCAGCAGCATAAGACAGGGCGGGAACACTGAAGCTTTCTTT,CASSIRQGGNTEAFF
-,-,TRBJ1-3,TRBV6-5,TGTGCCAGCAGTTACTCGGGTGCGGATGGAAACACCATATATTTT,CASSYSGADGNTIYF
-,once,TRBJ1-1,TRBV19,TGTGCCAGTAGTAACAGGGAACTGAACACTGAAGCTTTCTTT,CASSNRELNTEAFF
-,-,TRBJ1-4,TRBV5-5,TGTGCCAGCAGCTTCCTAGTGCGGGTAGAAACTAATGAAAAACTGTTTTTT,CASSFLVRVETNEKLFF
TRBD1,-,TRBJ2-1,TRBV5-1,TGCGCCAGCAGCTTGGGGGCAGGGGGCTGGAATGAGCAGTTCTTC,CASSLGAGGWNEQFF
TRBD1,-,TRBJ1-4,TRBV10-1,TGCGCCAGCAGCGCCGGACAGGTTGGAGAAAAACTGTTTTTT,CASSAGQVGEKLFF
-,-,TRBJ2-3,TRBV11-2,TGTGCCAGCAGCCTCATGACGATAGCGGATACGCAGTATTTT,CASSLMTIADTQYF
-,few,TRBJ2-7,TRBV7-8,TGTGCCAGCAGCTTAGTTAGTCAGGCAACCTACGAGCAGTACTTC,CASSLVSQATYEQYF
TRBD1,few,TRBJ1-5,TRBV4-1,TGCGCCAGCAGCCAAAATCAGGGGGGCAATCAGCCCCAGCATTTT,CASSQNQGGNQPQHF
-,-,TRBJ1-1,TRBV11-2,TGTGCCAGCAGCTTAGAGGGGGCGGTGGGCACTGAAGCTTTCTTT,CASSLEGAVGTEAFF
TRBD1,-,TRBJ1-1,TRBV29-1,TGCAGCGTCGCCCCCGGGACAGAGATGGCTGAAGCTTTCTTT,CSVAPGTEMAEAFF
TRBD1,-,TRBJ2-2,TRBV13,TGTGCCAGCAGCTCTCTGGACAGGGTGATGACCGGGGAGCTGTTTTTT,CASSSLDRVMTGELFF
-,-,TRBJ1-1,TRBV7-9,TGTGCCAGCAGCTTGCACGGGAACACTGAAGCTTTCTTT,CASSLHGNTEAFF
-,few,TRBJ2-5,TRBV9,TGTGCCAGCAGCGTAGCACACCTACACCAAGAGACCCAGTACTTC,CASSVAHLHQETQYF
-,-,TRBJ2-7,TRBV15,TGTGCCACCAGCAGAGATTTAAGGGTTCCCAACGAGCAGTACTTC,CATSRDLRVPNEQYF
-,-,TRBJ1-1,TRBV4-3,TGCGCCAGCAGCCAAGATACAGGGAGGACTGAAGCTTTCTTT,CASSQDTGRTEAFF
-,-,TRBJ2-3,TRBV9,TGTGCCAGCAGCTTGCGGGGCGGCACAGATACGCAGTATTTT,CASSLRGGTDTQYF
TRBD1,-,TRBJ1-4,TRBV4-3,TGCGCCAGCAGCCACCCCGGACAGGGGAGTGAAAAACTGTTTTTT,CASSHPGQGSEKLFF
-,-,TRBJ2-3,TRBV5-4,TGTGCCAGCAGCACACCCCGGGGGCCGTCCGCAGATACGCAGTATTTT,CASSTPRGPSADTQYF
TRBD2,-,TRBJ2-7,TRBV13,TGTGCCAGCAGCCTCCGACTAGCGGGGTCCTACGAGCAGTACTTC,CASSLRLAGSYEQYF
-,-,TRBJ2-6,TRBV5-4,TGTGCCAGCAGCTTGGGAGGAGCCAGCTCTGGGGCCAACGTCCTGACTTTC,CASSLGGASSGANVLTF
-,-,TRBJ2-5,TRBV30,TGTGCCTGGAGTGTACTTGCGCCGCAGGTTCAAGAGACCCAGTACTTC,CAWSVLAPQVQETQYF
TRBD1,few,TRBJ1-5,TRBV4-1,TGCGCCAGCAGCCCCGGACAGGGGGGGGGAAATCAGCCCCAGCATTTT,CASSPGQGGGNQPQHF
-,few,TRBJ2-3,TRBV7-9,TGTGCCAGCAGCTTAACGGGGCCAGATACGCAGTATTTT,CASSLTGPDTQYF
-,-,TRBJ2-5,TRBV25-1,TGTGCCAGCAGTGAGCGAGCATACCAAGAGACCCAGTACTTC,CASSERAYQETQYF
-,-,TRBJ1-2,TRBV30,TGTGCCTGGATTCGATTTTCAAACCAGGGGAATGGCTACACCTTC,CAWIRFSNQGNGYTF
-,-,TRBJ2-5,TRBV29-1,TGCAGCGTTGCTTCCGGGACCCAAGGGGAGACCCAGTACTTC,CSVASGTQGETQYF